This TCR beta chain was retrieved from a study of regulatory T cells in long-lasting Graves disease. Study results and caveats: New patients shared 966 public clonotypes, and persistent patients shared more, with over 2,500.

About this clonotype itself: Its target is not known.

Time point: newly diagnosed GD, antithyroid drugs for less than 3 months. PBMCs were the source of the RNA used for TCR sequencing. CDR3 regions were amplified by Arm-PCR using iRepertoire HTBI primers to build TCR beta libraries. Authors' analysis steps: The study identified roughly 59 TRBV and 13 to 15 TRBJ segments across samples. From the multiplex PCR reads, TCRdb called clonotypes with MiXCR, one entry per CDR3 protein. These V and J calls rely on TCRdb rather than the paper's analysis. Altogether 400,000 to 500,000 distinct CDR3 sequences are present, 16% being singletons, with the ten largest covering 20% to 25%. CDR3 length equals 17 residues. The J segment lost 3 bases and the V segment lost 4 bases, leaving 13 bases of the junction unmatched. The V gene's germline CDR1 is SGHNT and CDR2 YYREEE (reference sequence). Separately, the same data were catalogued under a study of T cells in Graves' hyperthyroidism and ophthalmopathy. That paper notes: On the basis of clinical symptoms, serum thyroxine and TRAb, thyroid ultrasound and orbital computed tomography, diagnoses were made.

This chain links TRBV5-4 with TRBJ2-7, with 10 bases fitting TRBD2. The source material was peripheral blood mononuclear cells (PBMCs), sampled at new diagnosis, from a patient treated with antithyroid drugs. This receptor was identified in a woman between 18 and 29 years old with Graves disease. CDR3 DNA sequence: TGTGCCAGCAGCCCCCAGGTCCGGGCTAGCGGGAGCTACGAGCAGTACTTC. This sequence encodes CASSPQVRASGSYEQYF.